This TCR beta chain was identified in a study of blood T cells in healthy people across ages. Worth noting for this clonotype: What it recognizes is unknown.

Findings of the study overall: Older age went with lower TCR beta diversity per million T cells, in a roughly linear way. Unsorted PBMCs blocked a conclusive comparison of naive and antigen-experienced cells.

V trimming: 3 bases; J trimming: 9 bases; junction bases outside the gene matches: 8. The germline V gene encodes CDR1 SGHRS and CDR2 YFSETQ. CDR3 length: 15 residues. Sample-barcoded 5' priming and a J-beta primer mix drove a second PCR of roughly 6 to 12 cycles. A 12-random-nucleotide template-switch adaptor tagged each cDNA molecule. TCRdb itself ran the 5' RACE reads through MiXCR, one entry per CDR3 protein. This table has about 1,500,000 distinct CDR3 sequences, approximately 42% appearing once. The sample taken for sequencing was blood. The chain employs TRBV5-1 and TRBJ2-1; 11 bases are a match to TRBD2. This TCR came from a woman under 30 in good health. CDR3 residues: CASSSLAGGGGEQFF. The CDR3 DNA sequence: TGCGCCAGCAGCTCATTAGCGGGGGGGGGTGGTGAGCAGTTCTTC.